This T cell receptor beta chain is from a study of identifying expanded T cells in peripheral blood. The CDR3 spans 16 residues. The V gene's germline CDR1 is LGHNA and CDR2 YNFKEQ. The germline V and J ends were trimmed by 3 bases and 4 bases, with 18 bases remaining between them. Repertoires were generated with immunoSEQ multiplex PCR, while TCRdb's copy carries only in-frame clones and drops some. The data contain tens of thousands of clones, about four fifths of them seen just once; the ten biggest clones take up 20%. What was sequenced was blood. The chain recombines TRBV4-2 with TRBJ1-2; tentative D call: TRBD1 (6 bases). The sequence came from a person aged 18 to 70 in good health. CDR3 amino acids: CASSQVWTATAYGYTF. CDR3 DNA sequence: TGTGCCAGCAGCCAGGTATGGACAGCGACCGCCTATGGCTACACCTTC.